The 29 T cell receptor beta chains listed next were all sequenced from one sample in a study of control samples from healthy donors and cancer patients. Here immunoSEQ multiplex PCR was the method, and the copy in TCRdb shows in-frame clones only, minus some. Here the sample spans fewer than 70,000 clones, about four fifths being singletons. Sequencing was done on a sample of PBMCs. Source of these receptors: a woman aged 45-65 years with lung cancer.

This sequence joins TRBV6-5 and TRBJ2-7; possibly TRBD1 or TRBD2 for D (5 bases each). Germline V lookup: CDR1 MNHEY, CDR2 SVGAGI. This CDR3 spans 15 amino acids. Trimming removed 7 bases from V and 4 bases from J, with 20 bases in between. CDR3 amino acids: CASTKQAWGLYEQYF. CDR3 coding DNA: TGTGCCAGCACTAAACAAGCTTGGGGGTTGTACGAGCAGTACTTC.

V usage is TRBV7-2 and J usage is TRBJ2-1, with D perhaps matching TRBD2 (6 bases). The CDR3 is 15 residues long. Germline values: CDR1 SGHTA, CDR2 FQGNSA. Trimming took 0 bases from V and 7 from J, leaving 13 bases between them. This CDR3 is CASSLARGLFNEQFF. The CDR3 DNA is TGTGCCAGCAGCTTAGCGCGGGGACTCTTTAATGAGCAGTTCTTC. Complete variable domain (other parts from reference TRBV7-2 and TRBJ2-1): GAGVSQSPSNKVTEKGKDVELRCDPISGHTALYWYRQSLGQGLEFLIYFQGNSAPDKSGLPSDRFSAERTGGSVSTLTIQRTQQEDSAVYLCASSLARGLFNEQFFGPGTRLTVL.

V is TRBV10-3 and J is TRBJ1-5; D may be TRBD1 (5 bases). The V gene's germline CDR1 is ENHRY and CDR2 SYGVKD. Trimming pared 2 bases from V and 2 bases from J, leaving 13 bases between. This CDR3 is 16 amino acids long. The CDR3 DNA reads TGTGCCATCAGTGAGCGGCAGGGAGCGGGCAATCAGCCCCAGCATTTT. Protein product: CAISERQGAGNQPQHF.

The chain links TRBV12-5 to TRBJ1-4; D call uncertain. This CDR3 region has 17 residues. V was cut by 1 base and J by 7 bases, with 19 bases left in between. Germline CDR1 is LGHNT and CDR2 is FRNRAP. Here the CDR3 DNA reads TGTGCTAGTGGTTTGGCCATACAAATAAGACGGACTGAAAAACTGTTTTTT. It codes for CASGLAIQIRRTEKLFF.

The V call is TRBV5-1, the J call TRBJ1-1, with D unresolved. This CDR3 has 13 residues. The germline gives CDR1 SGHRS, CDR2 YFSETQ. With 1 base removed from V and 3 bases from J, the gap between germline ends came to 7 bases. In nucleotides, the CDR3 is TGCGCCAGCAGCTTGAACGGGTACACTGAAGCTTTCTTT. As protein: CASSLNGYTEAFF.

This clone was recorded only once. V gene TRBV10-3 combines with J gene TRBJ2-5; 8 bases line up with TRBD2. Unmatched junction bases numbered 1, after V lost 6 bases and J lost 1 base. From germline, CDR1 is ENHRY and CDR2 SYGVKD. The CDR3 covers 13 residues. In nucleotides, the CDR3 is TGTGCCATCAGGGGGACTAGCCAAGAGACCCAGTACTTC. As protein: CAIRGTSQETQYF.

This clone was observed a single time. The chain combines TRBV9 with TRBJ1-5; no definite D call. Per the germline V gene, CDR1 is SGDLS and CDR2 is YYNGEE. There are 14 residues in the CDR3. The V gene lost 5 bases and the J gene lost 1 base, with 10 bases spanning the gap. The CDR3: CASSAGVSNQPQHF. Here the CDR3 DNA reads TGTGCCAGCAGTGCAGGCGTCAGCAATCAGCCCCAGCATTTT.

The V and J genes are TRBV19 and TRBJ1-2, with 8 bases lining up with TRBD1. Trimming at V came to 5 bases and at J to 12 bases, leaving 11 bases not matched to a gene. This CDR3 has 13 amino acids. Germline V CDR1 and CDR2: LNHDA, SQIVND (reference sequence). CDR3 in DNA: TGTGCCAGTAGTGCCTGGACAGGGAAGCTAGACACCTTC. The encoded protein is CASSAWTGKLDTF. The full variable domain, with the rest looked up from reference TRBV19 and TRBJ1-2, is DGGITQSPKYLFRKEGQNVTLSCEQNLNHDAMYWYRQDPGQGLRLIYYSQIVNDFQKGDIAEGYSVSREKKESFPLTVTSAQKNPTAFYLCASSAWTGKLDTFGSGTRLTVV.

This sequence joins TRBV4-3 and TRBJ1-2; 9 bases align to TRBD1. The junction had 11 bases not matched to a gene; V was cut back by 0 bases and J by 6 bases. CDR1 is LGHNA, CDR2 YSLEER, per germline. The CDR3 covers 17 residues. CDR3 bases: TGCGCCAGCAGCCAAGATAGTTCCTGGACAGGGGTTAATGGCTACACCTTC. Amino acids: CASSQDSSWTGVNGYTF.

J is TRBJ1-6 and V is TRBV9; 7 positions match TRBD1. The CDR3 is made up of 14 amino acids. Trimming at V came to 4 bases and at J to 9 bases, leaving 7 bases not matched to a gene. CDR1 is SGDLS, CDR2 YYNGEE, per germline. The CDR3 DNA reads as TGTGCCAGCAGCCCCAGGGGGGGCTTTTCACCCCTCCACTTT. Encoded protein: CASSPRGGFSPLHF.

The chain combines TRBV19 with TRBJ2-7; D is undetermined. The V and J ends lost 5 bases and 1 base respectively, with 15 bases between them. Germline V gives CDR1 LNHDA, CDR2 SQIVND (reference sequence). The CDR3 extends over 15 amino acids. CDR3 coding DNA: TGTGCCAGTAGTGTTGTCATCGGTCCTTCCTACGAGCAGTACTTC. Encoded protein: CASSVVIGPSYEQYF.

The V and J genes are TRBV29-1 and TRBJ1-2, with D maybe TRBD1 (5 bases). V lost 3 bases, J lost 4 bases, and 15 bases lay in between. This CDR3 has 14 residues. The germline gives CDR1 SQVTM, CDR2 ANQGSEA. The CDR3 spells CSVDSGGGLYGYTF. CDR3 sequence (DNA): TGCAGCGTTGATAGCGGGGGTGGCCTCTATGGCTACACCTTC.

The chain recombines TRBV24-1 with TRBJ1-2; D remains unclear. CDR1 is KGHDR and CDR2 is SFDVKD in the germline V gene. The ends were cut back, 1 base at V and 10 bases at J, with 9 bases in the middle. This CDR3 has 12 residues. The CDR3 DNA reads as TGTGCCACCAGTGATTTCACAGAGCACTACACCTTC. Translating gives CATSDFTEHYTF.

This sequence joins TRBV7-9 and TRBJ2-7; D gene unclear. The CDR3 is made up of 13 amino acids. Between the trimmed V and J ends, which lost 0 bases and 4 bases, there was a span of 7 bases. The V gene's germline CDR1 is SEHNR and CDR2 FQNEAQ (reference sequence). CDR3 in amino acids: CASSLAGSYEQYF. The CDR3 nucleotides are TGTGCCAGCAGCTTAGCGGGGTCTTACGAGCAGTACTTC.

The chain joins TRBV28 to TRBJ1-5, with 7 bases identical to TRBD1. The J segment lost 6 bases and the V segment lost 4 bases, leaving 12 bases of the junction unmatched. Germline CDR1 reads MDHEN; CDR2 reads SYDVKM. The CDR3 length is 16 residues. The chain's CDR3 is CASSSYGTAGSQPQHF. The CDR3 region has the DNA TGTGCCAGCAGTTCATACGGGACAGCTGGGAGTCAGCCCCAGCATTTT.

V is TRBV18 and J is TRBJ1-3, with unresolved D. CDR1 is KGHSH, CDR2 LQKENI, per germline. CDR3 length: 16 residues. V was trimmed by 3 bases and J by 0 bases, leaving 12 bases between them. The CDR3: CASSPQDSYSGNTIYF. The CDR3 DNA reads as TGTGCCAGCTCACCTCAGGACTCGTACTCTGGAAACACCATATATTTT. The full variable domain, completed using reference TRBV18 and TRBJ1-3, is NAGVMQNPRHLVRRRGQEARLRCSPMKGHSHVYWYRQLPEEGLKFMVYLQKENIIDESGMPKERFSAEFPKEGPSILRIQQVVRGDSAAYFCASSPQDSYSGNTIYFGEGSWLTVV.

The CDR3 is CASSPILTPNLITGELFF. CDR3 coding DNA: TGTGCCAGCAGTCCCATTCTTACACCCAACTTAATCACCGGGGAGCTGTTTTTT. V is TRBV27 and J is TRBJ2-2; unclear D gene. In germline, CDR1 is MNHEY, CDR2 SMNVEV (reference sequence). The CDR3 totals 18 residues. The V end was cut by 5 bases, the J end by 4 bases, with 23 bases between.

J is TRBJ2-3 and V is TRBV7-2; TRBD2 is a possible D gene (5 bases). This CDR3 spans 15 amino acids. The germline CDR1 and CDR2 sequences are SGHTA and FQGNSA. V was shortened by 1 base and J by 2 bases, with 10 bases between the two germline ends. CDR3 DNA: TGTGCCAGCAGCTTAGTGGAGGCTCCCACAGATACGCAGTATTTT. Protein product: CASSLVEAPTDTQYF.

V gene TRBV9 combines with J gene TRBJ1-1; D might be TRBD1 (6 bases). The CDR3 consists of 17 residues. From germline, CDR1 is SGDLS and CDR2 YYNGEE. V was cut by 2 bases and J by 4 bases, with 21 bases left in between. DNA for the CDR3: TGTGCCAGCAGCGTGGCCCCGGTCAGCAGGGGAAGCACTGAAGCTTTCTTT. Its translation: CASSVAPVSRGSTEAFF.

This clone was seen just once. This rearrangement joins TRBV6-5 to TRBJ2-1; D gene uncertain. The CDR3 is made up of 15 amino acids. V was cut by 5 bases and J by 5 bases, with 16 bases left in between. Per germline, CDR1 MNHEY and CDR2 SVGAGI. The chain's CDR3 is CASSPRMLSDNEQFF. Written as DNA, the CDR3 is TGTGCCAGCAGTCCCCGGATGCTGAGCGACAATGAGCAGTTCTTC.

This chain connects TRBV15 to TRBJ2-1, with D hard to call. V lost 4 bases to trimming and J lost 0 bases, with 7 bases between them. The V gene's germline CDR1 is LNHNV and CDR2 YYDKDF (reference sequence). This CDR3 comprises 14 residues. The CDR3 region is CATSIRSSYNEQFF. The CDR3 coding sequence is TGTGCCACCAGCATAAGAAGCTCCTACAATGAGCAGTTCTTC.

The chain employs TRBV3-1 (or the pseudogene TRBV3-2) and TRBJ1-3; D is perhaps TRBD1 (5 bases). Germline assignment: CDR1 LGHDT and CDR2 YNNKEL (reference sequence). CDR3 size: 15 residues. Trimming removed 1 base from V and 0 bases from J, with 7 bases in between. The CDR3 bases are TGTGCCAGCAGCCAAGGGGGCGACTCTGGAAACACCATATATTTT. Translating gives CASSQGGDSGNTIYF.

As DNA, the CDR3 is TGTGCCAGCAGCTTAGGGGCCCTCTCTGGGGGCTACACCTTC. Protein: CASSLGALSGGYTF. This rearrangement joins TRBV11-2 to TRBJ1-2; D remains unclear. Trimming removed 1 base from V and 8 bases from J, with 14 bases in between. The CDR3 is 14 amino acids. In germline, CDR1 is SGHAT, CDR2 FQNNGV.

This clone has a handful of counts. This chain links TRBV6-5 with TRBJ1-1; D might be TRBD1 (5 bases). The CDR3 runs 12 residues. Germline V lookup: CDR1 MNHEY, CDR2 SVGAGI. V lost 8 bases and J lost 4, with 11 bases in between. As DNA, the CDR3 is TGTGCCAGCCAAAGGGGCGGCACTGAAGCTTTCTTT. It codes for CASQRGGTEAFF.

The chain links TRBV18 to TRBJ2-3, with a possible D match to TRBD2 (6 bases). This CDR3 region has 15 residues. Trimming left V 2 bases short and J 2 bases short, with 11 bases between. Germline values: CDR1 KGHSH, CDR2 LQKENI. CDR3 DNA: TGTGCCAGCTCACCAGGGCTAGCGAACACAGATACGCAGTATTTT. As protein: CASSPGLANTDTQYF.

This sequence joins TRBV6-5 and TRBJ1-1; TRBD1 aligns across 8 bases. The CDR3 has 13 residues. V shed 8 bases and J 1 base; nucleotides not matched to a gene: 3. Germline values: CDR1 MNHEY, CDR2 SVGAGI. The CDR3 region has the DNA TGTGCCAGCGAGGGACAGGCGAACACTGAAGCTTTCTTT. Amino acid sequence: CASEGQANTEAFF.

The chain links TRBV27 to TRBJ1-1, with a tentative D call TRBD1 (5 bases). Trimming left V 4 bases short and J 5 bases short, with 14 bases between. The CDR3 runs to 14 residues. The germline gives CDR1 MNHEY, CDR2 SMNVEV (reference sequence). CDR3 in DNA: TGTGCCAGCAGTTCCCAGGGAAGGGCAACTGAAGCTTTCTTT. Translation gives CASSSQGRATEAFF.

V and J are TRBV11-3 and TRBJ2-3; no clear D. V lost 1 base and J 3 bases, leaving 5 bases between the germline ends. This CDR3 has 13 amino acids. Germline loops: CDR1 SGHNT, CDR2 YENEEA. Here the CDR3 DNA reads TGTGCCAGCAGCTTAGCGTCGACAGATACGCAGTATTTT. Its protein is CASSLASTDTQYF.

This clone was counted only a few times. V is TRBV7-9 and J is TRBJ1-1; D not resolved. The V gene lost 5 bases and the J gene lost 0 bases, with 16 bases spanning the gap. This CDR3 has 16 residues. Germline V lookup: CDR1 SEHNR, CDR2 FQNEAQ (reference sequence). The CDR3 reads CASSNADFPMNTEAFF. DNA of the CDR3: TGTGCCAGCAGCAACGCGGATTTCCCTATGAACACTGAAGCTTTCTTT.